This entry concerns a single T cell receptor (beta chain). In the original processing: Cell counts per sample came from amplifying reference gene primers. Only in-frame clones appear in the TCRdb table, and some are missing; sequencing was by immunoSEQ multiplex PCR. V, J and clone size derive from that table, while D and trimming were established from the DNA sequence. The sample consists of more than 95,000 clones, about 87% of them appearing once. This sample is part of a study of blood T cell repertoires in COVID-19. This clonotype originated in a man aged 50-60 years with acute or convalescent COVID-19. Sequenced input: peripheral blood.

The DNA of the CDR3 is TGTGCCAGCAGCCACCCCACAGTCTCCTACGAGCAGTACTTC. Its translation is CASSHPTVSYEQYF. The chain uses TRBV14 and TRBJ2-7; D is unresolved. The CDR3 is made up of 14 amino acids. Germline CDR1 and CDR2: SGHDN and FVKESK. Trimming removed 3 bases from V and 0 bases from J, with 9 bases in between.